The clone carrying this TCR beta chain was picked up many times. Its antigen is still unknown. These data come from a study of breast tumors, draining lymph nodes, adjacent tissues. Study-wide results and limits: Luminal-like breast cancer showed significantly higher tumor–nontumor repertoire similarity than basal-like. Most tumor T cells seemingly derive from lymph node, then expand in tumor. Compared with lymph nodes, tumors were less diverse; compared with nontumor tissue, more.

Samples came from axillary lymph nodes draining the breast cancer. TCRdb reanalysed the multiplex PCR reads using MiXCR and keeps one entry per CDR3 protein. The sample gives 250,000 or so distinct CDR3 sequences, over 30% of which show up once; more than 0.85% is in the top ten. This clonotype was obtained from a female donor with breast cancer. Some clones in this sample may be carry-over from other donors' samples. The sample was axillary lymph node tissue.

CDR3 amino acids: CASSWGGSRNQPQHF. The CDR3 region has the DNA TGCGCCAGCAGCTGGGGGGGCAGTCGCAATCAGCCCCAGCATTTT. The chain joins TRBV5-1 to TRBJ1-5; the D gene is possibly TRBD1 (6 bases). This CDR3 has 15 amino acids. V was trimmed by 3 bases and J by 2 bases, leaving 12 bases between them. Germline-derived CDR1 and CDR2 are SGHRS and YFSETQ.